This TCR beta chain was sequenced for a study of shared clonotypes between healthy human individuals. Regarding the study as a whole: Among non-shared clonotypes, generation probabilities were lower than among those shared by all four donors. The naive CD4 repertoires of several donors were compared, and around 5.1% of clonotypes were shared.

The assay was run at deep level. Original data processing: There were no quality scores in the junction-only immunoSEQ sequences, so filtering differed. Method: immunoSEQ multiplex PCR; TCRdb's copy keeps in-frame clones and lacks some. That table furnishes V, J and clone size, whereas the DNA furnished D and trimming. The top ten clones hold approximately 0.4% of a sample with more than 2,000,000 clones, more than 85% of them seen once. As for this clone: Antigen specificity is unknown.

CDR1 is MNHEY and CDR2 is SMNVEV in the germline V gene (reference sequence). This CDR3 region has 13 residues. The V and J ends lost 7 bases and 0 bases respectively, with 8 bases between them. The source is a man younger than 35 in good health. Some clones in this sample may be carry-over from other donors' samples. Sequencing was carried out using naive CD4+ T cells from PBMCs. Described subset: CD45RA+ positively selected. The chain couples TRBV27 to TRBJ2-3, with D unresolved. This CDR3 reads CASMARSTDTQYF. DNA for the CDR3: TGTGCCAGCATGGCCAGGAGCACAGATACGCAGTATTTT.